This passage covers 4 T cell receptor beta chains from one sample sequenced in a study of monozygotic twins with inflammatory bowel disease. Using the 5' RACE reads, TCRdb records one entry per CDR3 protein without DNA. The table for this sample gives approximately 120,000 distinct CDR3 sequences. Sequences were obtained from blood. The source of these receptors is a human donor with ulcerative colitis or Crohn's disease, or a healthy co-twin of an affected twin (not recorded which).

The chain is built from TRBV27 and TRBJ1-4. The germline V gene has CDR1 MNHEY and CDR2 SMNVEV (reference sequence). CDR3 size: 16 residues. The CDR3 loop reads CASSLSGWSTNEKLFF.

This CDR3 is CASSLVYDSPLHF. This chain joins TRBV5-6 and TRBJ1-6. This CDR3 comprises 13 residues. Germline values: CDR1 SGHDT, CDR2 YYEEEE.

The chain combines TRBV20-1 with TRBJ2-7; there is no DNA to check the TCRdb D call of TRBD1. Germline CDR1 and CDR2: DFQATT and SNEGSKA (reference sequence). The CDR3 spans 13 residues. The CDR3 sequence is CSARPRGAYEQYF.

The chain is built from TRBV7-9 and TRBJ2-2; TCRdb's assignment of TRBD1 cannot be checked, as there is no DNA. The CDR3 sequence is 15 residues long. CDR1 is SEHNR, CDR2 FQNEAQ, per germline (reference sequence). The CDR3 reads CASSSDRGNTGELFF.